Listed below are T cell receptor beta chains from one sample, sequenced in a study of T-cell reconstitution after alpha-beta-depleted transplantation in children. Using its own MiXCR run on the PCR reads, TCRdb lists one record per CDR3 protein. The sample consists of 350,000 to 400,000 distinct CDR3 sequences, 13% of them appearing once. The sequencing here drew on PBMCs, taken from the stem cell graft. The origin of the receptors is a human donor who donated a stem cell graft to a child with Fanconi anemia. CDR3s include the opening cysteine and the closing phenylalanine or tryptophan. A D gene is named only where the DNA matches it firmly. Not all rows give a size; the values are once, few, many and, for expanded clones, a class.

V gene,clone size,J gene,D gene,CDR3 protein,CDR3 DNA
TRBV6-2/TRBV6-3,-,TRBJ1-2,TRBD1,CASGQGASGYTF,TGTGCCAGCGGACAGGGGGCTTCTGGCTACACCTTC
TRBV27,-,TRBJ1-5,-,CASGKLQLGNQPQHF,TGTGCCAGCGGCAAACTCCAGTTGGGCAATCAGCCCCAGCATTTT
TRBV7-9,-,TRBJ2-3,-,CASSLLGQGTQYF,TGTGCCAGCAGCTTACTAGGCCAAGGGACGCAGTATTTT
TRBV27,few,TRBJ2-3,TRBD2,CASSRAGGHTDTQYF,TGTGCCAGCAGTCGGGCGGGGGGGCACACAGATACGCAGTATTTT
TRBV10-3,-,TRBJ2-7,TRBD1,CAISESQQGAYEQYF,TGTGCCATCAGTGAGTCGCAACAGGGGGCATACGAGCAGTACTTC
TRBV5-1,few,TRBJ1-2,-,CASSFETDIYGYTF,TGCGCCAGCAGCTTTGAAACGGACATCTATGGCTACACCTTC
TRBV7-8,few,TRBJ1-5,TRBD1,CASSLTGSEQPQHF,TGTGCCAGCAGCTTGACAGGGTCGGAACAGCCCCAGCATTTT
TRBV5-1,few,TRBJ2-1,-,CASSFDEASYNEQFF,TGCGCCAGCAGCTTCGACGAGGCCTCCTACAATGAGCAGTTCTTC
TRBV10-3,many,TRBJ1-1,-,CAIDTGTEAFF,TGTGCCATCGATACCGGGACAGAAGCTTTCTTT
TRBV4-2,few,TRBJ1-5,TRBD1,CASSQGYRGQDLQPQHF,TGTGCCAGCAGCCAAGGGTACAGGGGGCAGGATTTACAGCCCCAGCATTTT
TRBV5-1,few,TRBJ1-1,TRBD1,CASSVGQVSDTEAFF,TGCGCCAGCAGCGTGGGACAGGTGTCTGACACTGAAGCTTTCTTT
TRBV5-1,-,TRBJ1-2,TRBD1,CASSFAGGDGYTF,TGCGCCAGCAGCTTCGCAGGGGGCGATGGCTACACCTTC
TRBV10-3,few,TRBJ1-2,-,CAISYREEGYTF,TGTGCCATCAGTTACAGGGAGGAAGGCTACACCTTC
TRBV28,-,TRBJ2-1,TRBD1,CASSDRGSYNEQFF,TGTGCCAGCAGTGACAGGGGGTCTTACAATGAGCAGTTCTTC
TRBV2,many,TRBJ2-3,-,CASSATGTPLKTQYF,TGTGCCAGCAGCGCCACAGGGACTCCCCTGAAGACGCAGTATTTT
TRBV5-1,few,TRBJ1-2,-,CASSLDPGRYGYTF,TGCGCCAGCAGCTTGGATCCGGGGAGGTATGGCTACACCTTC
TRBV7-2,-,TRBJ1-3,-,CASSLNPGAGNTIYF,TGTGCCAGCAGCTTAAATCCTGGGGCTGGAAACACCATATATTTT
TRBV19,-,TRBJ1-2,-,CASSISAGSLGYTF,TGTGCCAGTAGTATCTCGGCAGGGTCCCTTGGCTACACCTTC
TRBV9,few,TRBJ2-2,TRBD1,CASSPVGGTVNTGELFF,TGTGCCAGCAGCCCAGTAGGTGGGACAGTGAACACCGGGGAGCTGTTTTTT
TRBV5-4,many,TRBJ1-5,-,CASSSDNQPQHF,TGTGCCAGCAGCTCAGATAATCAGCCCCAGCATTTT
TRBV27,-,TRBJ1-5,-,CASSDYSNQPQHF,TGTGCCAGCAGTGACTATAGCAATCAGCCCCAGCATTTT
TRBV11-2,-,TRBJ2-6,TRBD2,CASSLVSGGSSYSGANVLTF,TGTGCCAGCAGCTTAGTTTCCGGGGGGAGCTCTTATAGTGGGGCCAACGTCCTGACTTTC
TRBV6-1,-,TRBJ1-2,-,CASKTVGGLYGYTF,TGTGCCAGCAAGACGGTGGGGGGCCTCTATGGCTACACCTTC
TRBV6-2/TRBV6-3,few,TRBJ1-5,TRBD1,CASSYSTWDRRQPQHF,TGTGCCAGCAGTTACTCGACGTGGGACAGGCGTCAGCCCCAGCATTTT
TRBV24-1,-,TRBJ2-5,-,CATSDSGPPWETQYF,TGTGCCACCAGTGACTCCGGACCGCCCTGGGAGACCCAGTACTTC
TRBV11-1,-,TRBJ2-7,TRBD1,CASSPPSGQGARNYEQYF,TGTGCCAGCAGCCCGCCATCAGGACAGGGGGCGCGTAACTACGAGCAGTACTTC
TRBV11-1,many,TRBJ2-5,TRBD1,CASSLAGTDQETQYF,TGTGCCAGCAGCTTAGCGGGGACAGATCAAGAGACCCAGTACTTC
TRBV4-3,many,TRBJ2-2,-,CASSPSLTPGGGELFF,TGCGCCAGCAGCCCATCATTGACTCCCGGGGGCGGGGAGCTGTTTTTT
TRBV5-1,-,TRBJ1-1,-,CASSLTGKNTEAFF,TGCGCCAGCAGCTTAACAGGGAAGAACACTGAAGCTTTCTTT
TRBV24-1,-,TRBJ2-1,-,CATSEGGSPGNEQFF,TGTGCCACCAGTGAGGGGGGTTCGCCGGGCAATGAGCAGTTCTTC
TRBV7-2,-,TRBJ2-7,-,CASSSSMGNEQYF,TGTGCCAGCAGCTCTTCAATGGGGAACGAGCAGTACTTC
TRBV20-1,-,TRBJ2-5,-,CSARDSFRPQETQYF,TGCAGTGCTAGAGATTCATTTAGACCTCAAGAGACCCAGTACTTC
TRBV28,many,TRBJ1-4,-,CASKLGGLNEKLFF,TGTGCCAGCAAGTTGGGAGGGCTTAATGAAAAACTGTTTTTT
TRBV2,-,TRBJ2-6,TRBD1,CASIRDRGTGANVLTF,TGTGCCAGCATCCGGGACAGGGGCACTGGGGCCAACGTCCTGACTTTC
TRBV7-6,few,TRBJ2-1,-,CASSPPGRVGDNEQFF,TGTGCCAGCAGCCCACCTGGCAGGGTCGGGGACAATGAGCAGTTCTTC
TRBV7-2,many,TRBJ2-7,-,CASSLSGRTYEQYF,TGTGCCAGCAGCTTATCGGGACGGACCTACGAGCAGTACTTC
TRBV5-1,few,TRBJ2-7,-,CASSRDGLEEQYF,TGCGCCAGCAGCCGGGACGGCTTAGAAGAGCAGTACTTC
TRBV28,-,TRBJ2-1,TRBD1,CASSPVGQGAFNEQFF,TGTGCCAGCAGTCCCGTGGGACAGGGGGCGTTCAATGAGCAGTTCTTC
TRBV20-1,few,TRBJ1-5,-,CSARDQGGGQPQHF,TGCAGTGCTAGGGATCAGGGTGGGGGTCAGCCCCAGCATTTT
TRBV12-3/TRBV12-4,many,TRBJ2-5,TRBD1,CASRRTGVETQYF,TGTGCCAGCAGACGGACAGGGGTGGAGACCCAGTACTTC
TRBV2,-,TRBJ2-6,TRBD1,CASVKGALSGANVLTF,TGTGCCAGCGTGAAGGGGGCCCTCTCTGGGGCCAACGTCCTGACTTTC
TRBV6-6,many,TRBJ1-1,-,CASRTTDTEAFF,TGTGCCAGCAGAACCACGGACACTGAAGCTTTCTTT
TRBV4-3,few,TRBJ1-1,TRBD1,CASSQVTGVGAEAFF,TGCGCCAGCAGCCAAGTTACAGGGGTGGGCGCTGAAGCTTTCTTT
TRBV7-9,many,TRBJ2-3,-,CASSLDGISTDTQYF,TGTGCCAGCAGCTTAGATGGGATTAGCACAGATACGCAGTATTTT
TRBV6-6,few,TRBJ1-1,-,CASSANRYTEAFF,TGTGCCAGCAGCGCGAACAGGTACACTGAAGCTTTCTTT
TRBV20-1,many,TRBJ1-1,TRBD1,CSAEDRGLITEAFF,TGCAGTGCTGAAGACAGGGGGCTGATAACTGAAGCTTTCTTT
TRBV11-2,-,TRBJ2-1,TRBD2,CASSFGLAGGPKNYNEQFF,TGTGCCAGCAGCTTTGGACTAGCGGGGGGCCCGAAAAACTACAATGAGCAGTTCTTC
TRBV5-1,-,TRBJ1-1,TRBD1,CASSLTGGSEAFF,TGCGCCAGCAGCTTGACAGGGGGCTCTGAAGCTTTCTTT
TRBV6-1,-,TRBJ1-1,TRBD1,CASRRQGSSTEAFF,TGTGCCAGCAGGCGACAGGGGTCGTCCACTGAAGCTTTCTTT
TRBV11-2,-,TRBJ2-1,-,CASSPWGPYNEQFF,TGTGCCAGCAGCCCATGGGGGCCCTACAATGAGCAGTTCTTC
TRBV29-1,once,TRBJ2-7,TRBD2,CSVQGPGGYEQYF,TGCAGCGTCCAGGGTCCGGGGGGCTACGAGCAGTACTTC
TRBV5-1,few,TRBJ1-1,-,CASSGTGSVDTEAFF,TGCGCCAGCAGCGGAACAGGATCTGTGGACACTGAAGCTTTCTTT
TRBV28,many,TRBJ1-1,TRBD1,CASSSLLGQGTEAFF,TGTGCCAGCAGTTCTCTATTGGGACAGGGGACTGAAGCTTTCTTT
TRBV7-9,-,TRBJ1-1,-,CASSLSAFAVTEAFF,TGTGCCAGCAGCTTAAGCGCCTTCGCGGTCACTGAAGCTTTCTTT
TRBV4-3,few,TRBJ2-1,-,CASSQGLDSYNEQFF,TGCGCCAGCAGCCAAGGATTAGATTCCTACAATGAGCAGTTCTTC
TRBV15,-,TRBJ2-5,TRBD2,CATSREPFGGTPSETQYF,TGTGCCACCAGCAGAGAACCCTTCGGGGGGACCCCTTCGGAGACCCAGTACTTC
TRBV18,-,TRBJ1-2,-,CASSPRRAEEGYTF,TGTGCCAGCTCACCAAGACGGGCGGAGGAGGGCTACACCTTC
TRBV27,few,TRBJ1-5,-,CASSFGVSNQPQHF,TGTGCCAGCAGTTTTGGGGTTAGCAATCAGCCCCAGCATTTT
TRBV5-1,-,TRBJ2-1,TRBD2,CASSITRTSGGNEQFF,TGCGCCAGCAGCATAACCCGGACTAGCGGGGGCAATGAGCAGTTCTTC
TRBV27,-,TRBJ2-7,-,CASSLREDYEQYF,TGTGCCAGCAGTTTGAGAGAAGACTACGAGCAGTACTTC